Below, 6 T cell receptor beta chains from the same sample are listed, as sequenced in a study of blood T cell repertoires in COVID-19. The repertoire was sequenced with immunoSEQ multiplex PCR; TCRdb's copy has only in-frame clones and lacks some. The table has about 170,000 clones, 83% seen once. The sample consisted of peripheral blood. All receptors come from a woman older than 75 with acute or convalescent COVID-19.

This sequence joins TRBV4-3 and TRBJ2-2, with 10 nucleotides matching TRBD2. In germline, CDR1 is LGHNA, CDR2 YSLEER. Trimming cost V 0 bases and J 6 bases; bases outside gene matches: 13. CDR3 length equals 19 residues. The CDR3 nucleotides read TGCGCCAGCAGCCAAGATTTGGCTAGCGGGAGCGGGTGGCCCGGGGAGCTGTTTTTT. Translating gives CASSQDLASGSGWPGELFF.

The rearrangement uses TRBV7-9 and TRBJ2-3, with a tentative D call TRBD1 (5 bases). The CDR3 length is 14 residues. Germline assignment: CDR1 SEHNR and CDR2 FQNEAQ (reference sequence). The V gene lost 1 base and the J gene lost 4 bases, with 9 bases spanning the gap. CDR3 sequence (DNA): TGTGCCAGCAGCTTAGAGGGGCTAGCAGATACGCAGTATTTT. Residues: CASSLEGLADTQYF.

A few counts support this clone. The CDR3, as DNA: TGTGCCAGTAGTATAATCGGCCAGCGGGGGGGCTACACCGGGGAGCTGTTTTTT. Protein sequence: CASSIIGQRGGYTGELFF. The rearrangement links TRBV19 to TRBJ2-2; 10 bases match TRBD2. Germline values: CDR1 LNHDA, CDR2 SQIVND (reference sequence). After removal of 2 bases from V and 3 bases from J, the junction contained 9 bases not matched to a gene. CDR3 length: 18 residues.

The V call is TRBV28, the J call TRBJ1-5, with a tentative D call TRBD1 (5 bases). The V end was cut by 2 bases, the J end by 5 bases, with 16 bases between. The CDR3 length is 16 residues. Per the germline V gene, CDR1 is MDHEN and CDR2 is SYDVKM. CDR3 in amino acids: CASSLGLVGGYQPQHF. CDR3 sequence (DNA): TGTGCCAGCAGTTTAGGGTTGGTCGGGGGATATCAGCCCCAGCATTTT.

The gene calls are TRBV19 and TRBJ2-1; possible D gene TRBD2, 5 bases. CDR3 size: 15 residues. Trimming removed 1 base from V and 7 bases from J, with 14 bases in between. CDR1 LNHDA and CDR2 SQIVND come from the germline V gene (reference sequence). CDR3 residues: CASSIGGERVNEQFF. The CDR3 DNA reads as TGTGCCAGTAGTATAGGGGGAGAGAGGGTAAATGAGCAGTTCTTC.

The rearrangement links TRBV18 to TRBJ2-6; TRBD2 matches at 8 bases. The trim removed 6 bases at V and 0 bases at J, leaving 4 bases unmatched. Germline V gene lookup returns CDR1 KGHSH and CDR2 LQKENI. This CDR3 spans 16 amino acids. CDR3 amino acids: CASSSGVGSGANVLTF. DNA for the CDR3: TGTGCCAGCTCTAGCGGGGTAGGCTCTGGGGCCAACGTCCTGACTTTC.